The entry that follows covers one T cell receptor beta chain sequence. As yet, its antigen is unknown. The data are from a study of chemoradiotherapy in HPV16-positive cancers. Whole-study results and caveats: For HPV16-positive patients, expanding HPV-responsive T cells associated with longer recurrence-free survival. Non-HPV-specific T cells did not expand in tumors during treatment, whereas candidate HPV-specific clones and E7-related motifs did.

The CDR3 extends over 15 amino acids. Losses at the gene ends were 5 bases for V and 2 bases for J; bases not matched to a gene: 9. Germline lookup yields CDR1 LNHDA and CDR2 SQIVND (reference sequence). Data came from immunoSEQ multiplex PCR; TCRdb stores just in-frame clones and leaves some out. This table has around 13,000 clones, about 72% appearing once. Repeated repertoire sampling spanned the course of chemoradiotherapy. This TCR was sampled from a human donor with HPV-associated anogenital cancer. This rearrangement joins TRBV19 to TRBJ2-7; 7 nucleotides line up with TRBD2. The sample was gathered from a patient who underwent chemoradiotherapy. The CDR3 DNA sequence: TGTGCCAGTAGTCACCCCCCGGGGGGTGCCTACGAGCAGTACTTC. Residues: CASSHPPGGAYEQYF.